This note documents a single TCR beta chain sequence. The antigen is not known. These data are taken from a study of cytomegalovirus exposure and HLA in healthy donors. Study results and limitations: The listing of roughly 160 TCR beta chains classed them as cytomegalovirus-associated. Fewer than 20,000 TCR beta sequences were associated with HLA alleles at 0.05 false discovery rate in a later analysis.

PCR was performed using 60 Vbeta and 13 Jbeta primers. The assay was immunoSEQ multiplex PCR, and TCRdb's table has in-frame clones only and misses some. The profile shows 83,000 or so clones, around 76% of them singletons. Looked up from germline, CDR1 is SGDLS and CDR2 is YYNGEE. The CDR3 extends over 15 amino acids. After removal of 4 bases from V and 2 bases from J, the junction contained 8 bases not matched to a gene. Healthy individuals who donated bone marrow served as the donors. Specimen: PBMCs. The rearrangement links TRBV9 to TRBJ2-7; 8 bases agree with TRBD1. The clonotype comes from a man aged 25-45 years in good health and CMV-seropositive. The DNA of the CDR3 is TGTGCCAGCAGCCCCGCCGGACAGGGTGCCTACGAGCAGTACTTC. Its protein is CASSPAGQGAYEQYF. The full variable domain, its missing parts supplied by reference TRBV9 and TRBJ2-7, is DSGVTQTPKHLITATGQRVTLRCSPRSGDLSVYWYQQSLDQGLQFLIQYYNGEERAKGNILERFSAQQFPDLHSELNLSSLELGDSALYFCASSPAGQGAYEQYFGPGTRLTVT.